This T cell receptor beta chain was recorded in a study of cytomegalovirus exposure and HLA in healthy donors. Study overall: Across a few hundred genotyped donors, about 86% landed in the Caucasian-associated ancestry cluster.

PCR amplification relied on 60 Vbeta primers (plus 13 Jbeta primers). The method was immunoSEQ multiplex PCR; TCRdb's version includes in-frame clones alone and lacks a portion of them. The data contain roughly 200,000 clones, roughly 85% of them singletons. Source material: PBMCs. The sequence was obtained from a woman in her 30s in good health and CMV-seropositive.

CDR3 in DNA: TGCAGCAGCGGACTAGCGGGGGATCCAGAGACCCAGTACTTC. Amino acids: CSSGLAGDPETQYF. J is TRBJ2-5 and V is TRBV29-1, with 13 positions matching TRBD2. The J segment lost 4 bases and the V segment lost 8 bases, leaving 7 bases of the junction unmatched. Germline-derived CDR1 and CDR2 are SQVTM and ANQGSEA. The CDR3 spans 14 residues.